This T cell receptor (beta chain) was recorded in a study of human T cells and chemical hapten exposure. Time point denoted: pre-sensitization, week 0. The treatment denotes: therapeutic diphenylcyclopropenone sensitization with weekly scalp DPC. This clonotype was seen a handful of times. From the RACE reads, TCRdb called clonotypes with MiXCR, one entry per CDR3 protein. The table includes around 250,000 distinct CDR3 sequences, more than 6.5% detected once. The clonotype comes from a woman in her 40s with alopecia areata. Some clones in this sample may be carry-over from other donors' samples. The sample was whole blood, taken in connection with sensitization to the hapten diphenylcyclopropenone (DPC).

The CDR3 DNA sequence: TGTGCCAGCAGTTTTGGCCCTGGGACAGACACTGAAGCTTTCTTT. Its translation is CASSFGPGTDTEAFF. The genes are TRBV27 and TRBJ1-1; 7 positions agree with TRBD1. The CDR3 contains 15 residues. Per germline, CDR1 MNHEY and CDR2 SMNVEV (reference sequence). With V trimmed by 3 bases and J by 3 bases, 7 bases remained unmatched.